The clone carrying this T cell receptor beta chain has at least ten counts. Its antigen remains unidentified. This entry is derived from a study of metastatic and nonmetastatic thyroid tumors. Notes on the study in general: Across blood and tumor, TCR beta diversity in malignant thyroid tumors was reportedly significantly higher than in benign nodules.

Original data processing: The study built a papillary thyroid cancer distant-metastasis classifier from CDR3 differences across clinicopathological groups. Via MiXCR, TCRdb re-called the PCR reads. These V and J calls derive from TCRdb rather than the authors' analysis. Altogether 70,000 or so clones are present, 14% being singletons, with the ten largest covering under 8%. V shed 2 bases and J 4 bases; nucleotides not matched to a gene: 6. CDR3 length equals 14 residues. Germline values: CDR1 SQVTM, CDR2 ANQGSEA. Among the patients, none had received any treatment before thyroid surgery. The sequence came from a male donor with papillary thyroid cancer or a benign thyroid nodule (not recorded which). Some clones in this sample may be carry-over from other donors' samples. Specimen: blood. This chain uses TRBV29-1 with TRBJ2-3, with 7 bases aligning to TRBD2. In nucleotides, the CDR3 is TGCAGCGTTGAACCGGGACTATCGGCAGATACGCAGTATTTT. It encodes CSVEPGLSADTQYF.